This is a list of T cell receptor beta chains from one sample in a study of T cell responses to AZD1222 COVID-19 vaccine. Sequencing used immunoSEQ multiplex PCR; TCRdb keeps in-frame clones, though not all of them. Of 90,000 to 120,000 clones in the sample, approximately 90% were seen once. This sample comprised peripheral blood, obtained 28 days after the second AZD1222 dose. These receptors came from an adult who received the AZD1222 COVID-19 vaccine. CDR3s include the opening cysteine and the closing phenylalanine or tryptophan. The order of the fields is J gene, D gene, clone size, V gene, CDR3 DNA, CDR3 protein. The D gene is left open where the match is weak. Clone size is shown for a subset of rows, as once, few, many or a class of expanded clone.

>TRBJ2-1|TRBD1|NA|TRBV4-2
TGTGCCAGCAGCCAAGTAACAGGGGACAATGAGCAGTTCTTC
CASSQVTGDNEQFF
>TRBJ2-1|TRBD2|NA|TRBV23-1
TGCGCCAGCAGTCAATGGGGGGAGGGCCCCTACAATGAGCAGTTCTTC
CASSQWGEGPYNEQFF
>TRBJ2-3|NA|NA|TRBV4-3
TGCGCCAGCAGCCAAGATCCAGGCAGGGTGGGCACAGATACGCAGTATTTT
CASSQDPGRVGTDTQYF
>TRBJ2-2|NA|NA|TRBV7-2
TGTGCCAGCAGCTTAGCGGCCGGGAGAAACACCGGGGAGCTGTTTTTT
CASSLAAGRNTGELFF
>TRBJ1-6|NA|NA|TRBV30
TGTGCCTCCTCCTGGGGCCCGATGGCCCTCCACTTT
CASSWGPMALHF
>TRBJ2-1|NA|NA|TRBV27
TGTGCCAGCAGCCCCCACGGCCAGCAAGTGGCCAATGAGCAGTTCTTC
CASSPHGQQVANEQFF
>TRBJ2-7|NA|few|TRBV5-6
TGTGCCAGCAGCTTAAGGCTGGGGGAGCAGTACTTC
CASSLRLGEQYF
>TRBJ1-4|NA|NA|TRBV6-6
TGTGCCAGCAGCCTGTCTGGGGGGTTTAATGAAAAACTGTTTTTT
CASSLSGGFNEKLFF
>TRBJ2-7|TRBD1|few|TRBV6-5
TGTGCCAGCAGGTCCCCGGGACAGGGGGCTTACGAGCAGTACTTC
CASRSPGQGAYEQYF
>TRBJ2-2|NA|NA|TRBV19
TGTGCCAGTAGTATAGGGGCGGGCGCCGGGGAGCTGTTTTTT
CASSIGAGAGELFF
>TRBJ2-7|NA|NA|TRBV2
TGTGCCAGCAGTGAACAGGTCTCCTACGAGCAGTACTTC
CASSEQVSYEQYF
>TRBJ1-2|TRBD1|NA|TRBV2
TGTGCCAGCAGTCCAACGTCAGGGGGCGCTTACTATGGCTACACCTTC
CASSPTSGGAYYGYTF
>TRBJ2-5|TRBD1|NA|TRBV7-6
TGTGCCAGCAGCACACCCCGGGAAGGGGGCGTTTCACAGACCCAGTACTTC
CASSTPREGGVSQTQYF
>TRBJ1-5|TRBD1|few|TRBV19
TGTGCCAGTAGTGAACAGGGGGCGGGCCAGCCCCAGCATTTT
CASSEQGAGQPQHF
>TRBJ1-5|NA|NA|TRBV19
TGTGGGGGGCCCTATAGCAATCAGCCCCAGCATTTT
CGGPYSNQPQHF
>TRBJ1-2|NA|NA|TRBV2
TGTGCCAGCAGTCCTCGGCCCCAGGGAGGGTATGGCTACACCTTC
CASSPRPQGGYGYTF
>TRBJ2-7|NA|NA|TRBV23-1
TGCGCCAGCAGTCAATGGACGGCCTTCCCTTACTACGAGCAGTACTTC
CASSQWTAFPYYEQYF
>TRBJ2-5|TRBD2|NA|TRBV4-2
TGTGCCAGCAGCCGAGAACTAGCGGGGGCTTTGGGGACCCAGTACTTC
CASSRELAGALGTQYF
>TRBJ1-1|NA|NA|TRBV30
TGTGCCTGGGTAAAAAGCAGGAACATGAACACTGAAGCTTTCTTT
CAWVKSRNMNTEAFF
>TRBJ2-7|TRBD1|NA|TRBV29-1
TGCAGCGTTGTACAGGGGGCGAGAGAGCAGTACTTC
CSVVQGAREQYF
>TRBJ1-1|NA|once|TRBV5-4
TGTGCCAGCAGCTCTCTTTCGGGGAACACTGAAGCTTTCTTT
CASSSLSGNTEAFF
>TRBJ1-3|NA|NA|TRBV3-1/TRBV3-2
TGTGCCAGCAGCCAGGCCGGGTCTGGAAACACCATATATTTT
CASSQAGSGNTIYF
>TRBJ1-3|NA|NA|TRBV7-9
TGTGCCAGCAGCTTATTGTCTGGAAACACCATATATTTT
CASSLLSGNTIYF
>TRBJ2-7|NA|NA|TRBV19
TGTGCCAGTAGGGCGGGACCACTCGGAACCTACGAGCAGTACTTC
CASRAGPLGTYEQYF
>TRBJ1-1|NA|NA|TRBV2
TGTGCCAGCAGTGTGTGGGGGGGAACTGAAGCTTTCTTT
CASSVWGGTEAFF
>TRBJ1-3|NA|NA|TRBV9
TGTGCCAGCAGCGTCGGTGGCGGCTCTGGAAACACCATATATTTT
CASSVGGGSGNTIYF
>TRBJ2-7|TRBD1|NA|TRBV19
TGTGCCAGTAGTATAGGACAGGGGGCATACGAGCAGTACTTC
CASSIGQGAYEQYF
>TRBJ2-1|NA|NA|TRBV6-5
TGTGCCAGCAGTTACTCGGACAACAATGAGCAGTTCTTC
CASSYSDNNEQFF
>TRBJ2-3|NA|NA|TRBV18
TGTGCCAGCTCACCACCCCCGGGGGCTTCGCAGTATTTT
CASSPPPGASQYF
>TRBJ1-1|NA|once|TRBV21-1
TGTGCCAGCAGCAAAGAAAGGGCACAACCTGGGAACACTGAAGCTTTCTTT
CASSKERAQPGNTEAFF
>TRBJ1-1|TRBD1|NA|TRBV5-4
TGTGCCAGCAGCCGAGGGACAGGGGGCTTGGACACTGAAGCTTTCTTT
CASSRGTGGLDTEAFF
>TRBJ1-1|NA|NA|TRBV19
TGTGCCAGTAGTATTCTCCAGGGGAACACTGAAGCTTTCTTT
CASSILQGNTEAFF
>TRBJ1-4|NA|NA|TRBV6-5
TGTGCCAGCAGTCCCTCGGACGGAACTAATGAAAAACTGTTTTTT
CASSPSDGTNEKLFF
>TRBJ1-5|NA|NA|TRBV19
TGTGCCAGTAGTACCCGGCAGAGCGGCGGTCAGCCCCAGCATTTT
CASSTRQSGGQPQHF
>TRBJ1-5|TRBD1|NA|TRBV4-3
TGCGCCAGCAGCCAAGATCGCACAGGGGGAGGTCGGAATCAGCCCCAGCATTTT
CASSQDRTGGGRNQPQHF
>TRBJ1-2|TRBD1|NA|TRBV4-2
TGTGCCAGCAGCCAAGCGGACAGGGACTATGGCTACACCTTC
CASSQADRDYGYTF
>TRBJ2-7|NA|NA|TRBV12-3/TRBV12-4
TGTGCCAGCAGTTTTTCTGGGACCGAGCAGTACTTC
CASSFSGTEQYF
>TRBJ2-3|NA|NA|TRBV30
TGTGCCTGTAAGATGGGGTCGGGAAACACAGATACGCAGTATTTT
CACKMGSGNTDTQYF
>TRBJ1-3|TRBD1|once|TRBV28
TGTGCCAGCAGTTCCGACAGGGGAACCGTTCTCTCTGGAAACACCATATATTTT
CASSSDRGTVLSGNTIYF
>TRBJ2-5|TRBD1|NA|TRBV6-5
TGTGCCAGCACTCAGACAGGGGCTGAGGAGACCCAGTACTTC
CASTQTGAEETQYF
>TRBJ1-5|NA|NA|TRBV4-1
TGCGCCAGCAGCCAAGGGTATCGGCGGCCCCAGCATTTT
CASSQGYRRPQHF
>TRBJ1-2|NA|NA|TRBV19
TGTGCCACCCAAGCCTATGGCTACACCTTC
CATQAYGYTF
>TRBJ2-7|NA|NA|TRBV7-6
TGTGCCAGCAGCTTTTCCGGGACCCGATCCGAGCAGTACTTC
CASSFSGTRSEQYF
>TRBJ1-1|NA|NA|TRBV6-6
TGTGCCAGCATCCAAGGTCGATCCATGAACACTGAAGCTTTCTTT
CASIQGRSMNTEAFF
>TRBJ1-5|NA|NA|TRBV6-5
TGTGCCAGCAGTTACTCGCTGGCCAGCAATCAGCCCCAGCATTTT
CASSYSLASNQPQHF